Listed below are T cell receptor beta chains from one sample, sequenced in a study of blood T cell repertoires in COVID-19. Repertoires were generated with immunoSEQ multiplex PCR, while TCRdb's copy carries only in-frame clones and drops some. The sample records under 350,000 clones, 80% to 90% being singletons. Sequencing was performed on PBMCs or T cells enriched from blood (not recorded which). The source of these receptors is a man aged 30-40 years who had recovered from COVID-19. The CDR3 runs from the conserved cysteine through the conserved F or W. D genes are given only for firm matches. Where a row states a size, it is once, few, many or the class of an expanded clone; other rows omit it.

clone size: few; CDR3 length: 14; J gene: TRBJ1-2; D gene: TRBD1; V gene: TRBV28; CDR3 DNA: TGTGCCAGCAGTCTACAGACAGGGTATAATGGCTACACCTTC; CDR3 protein: CASSLQTGYNGYTF
clone size: .; CDR3 length: 13; J gene: TRBJ1-2; D gene: .; V gene: TRBV5-8; CDR3 DNA: TGTGCCAGCAGCTTGGTGCCAGGGGTTGGCTACACCTTC; CDR3 protein: CASSLVPGVGYTF
clone size: .; CDR3 length: 15; J gene: TRBJ2-6; D gene: TRBD2; V gene: TRBV11-3; CDR3 DNA: TGTGCCAGCAGCTTCGGGGGGACTGGGGCCAACGTCCTGACTTTC; CDR3 protein: CASSFGGTGANVLTF
clone size: .; CDR3 length: 16; J gene: TRBJ2-7; D gene: TRBD1; V gene: TRBV4-1; CDR3 DNA: TGCGCCAGCAGCCACGCTCCGGGACAGGGGGGTTACGAGCAGTACTTC; CDR3 protein: CASSHAPGQGGYEQYF
clone size: .; CDR3 length: 14; J gene: TRBJ1-1; D gene: TRBD1; V gene: TRBV6-1; CDR3 DNA: TGTGCCAGCAGTGATCCACAGGGGCGTACTGAAGCTTTCTTT; CDR3 protein: CASSDPQGRTEAFF
clone size: few; CDR3 length: 14; J gene: TRBJ2-2; D gene: .; V gene: TRBV15; CDR3 DNA: TGTGCCACCAGCAGAGGTTCTGAGGCCGGGGAGCTGTTTTTT; CDR3 protein: CATSRGSEAGELFF
clone size: .; CDR3 length: 15; J gene: TRBJ1-6; D gene: TRBD1; V gene: TRBV10-1; CDR3 DNA: TGCGCCAGCAGTTGGGACAGCTCCTATAATTCACCCCTCCACTTT; CDR3 protein: CASSWDSSYNSPLHF
clone size: .; CDR3 length: 17; J gene: TRBJ2-1; D gene: TRBD2; V gene: TRBV7-8; CDR3 DNA: TGTGCCACATCGCGAACCCTACTAGCGGGATATGGGAATGAGCAGTTCTTC; CDR3 protein: CATSRTLLAGYGNEQFF
clone size: .; CDR3 length: 13; J gene: TRBJ2-3; D gene: .; V gene: TRBV7-6; CDR3 DNA: TGTGCCAGCAGCTTCAGTCCCACAGATACGCAGTATTTT; CDR3 protein: CASSFSPTDTQYF
clone size: .; CDR3 length: 16; J gene: TRBJ1-4; D gene: .; V gene: TRBV5-1; CDR3 DNA: TGCGCCAGCAGCTTGTATGGGCGGGCCGTGGATGAAAAACTGTTTTTT; CDR3 protein: CASSLYGRAVDEKLFF
clone size: .; CDR3 length: 15; J gene: TRBJ2-3; D gene: .; V gene: TRBV5-4; CDR3 DNA: TGTGCCAGCAGCTTCGAGTCAGCGAGCACAGATACGCAGTATTTT; CDR3 protein: CASSFESASTDTQYF
clone size: .; CDR3 length: 13; J gene: TRBJ1-3; D gene: .; V gene: TRBV11-3; CDR3 DNA: TGTGCCAGCAGCTCCACTTCCGGAAACACCATATATTTT; CDR3 protein: CASSSTSGNTIYF
clone size: .; CDR3 length: 15; J gene: TRBJ1-2; D gene: TRBD1; V gene: TRBV9; CDR3 DNA: TGTGCCAGCAGCCCGGGGACAGGCAGCGTTTATGGCTACACCTTC; CDR3 protein: CASSPGTGSVYGYTF
clone size: .; CDR3 length: 16; J gene: TRBJ2-1; D gene: .; V gene: TRBV27; CDR3 DNA: TGTGCCAGCAGTGGCTACCAGGGGATGGGACACAATGAGCAGTTCTTC; CDR3 protein: CASSGYQGMGHNEQFF
clone size: .; CDR3 length: 16; J gene: TRBJ2-7; D gene: TRBD2; V gene: TRBV6-4; CDR3 DNA: TGTGCCAGCAGTGACCCCCTAGCGGCCAGCTCCTACGAGCAGTACTTC; CDR3 protein: CASSDPLAASSYEQYF
clone size: .; CDR3 length: 14; J gene: TRBJ1-3; D gene: TRBD1; V gene: TRBV6-5; CDR3 DNA: TGTGCCAGCAGCCTGGGGACAGCTGGAAACACCATATATTTT; CDR3 protein: CASSLGTAGNTIYF
clone size: .; CDR3 length: 15; J gene: TRBJ1-1; D gene: TRBD1; V gene: TRBV4-1; CDR3 DNA: TGCGCCAGCAGCCTCCGGACAGGGTTGAACACTGAAGCTTTCTTT; CDR3 protein: CASSLRTGLNTEAFF
clone size: once; CDR3 length: 14; J gene: TRBJ2-1; D gene: .; V gene: TRBV4-1; CDR3 DNA: TGCGCCAGCAGCCAAGTACCAGGGGCAAATGAGCAGTTCTTC; CDR3 protein: CASSQVPGANEQFF
clone size: .; CDR3 length: 16; J gene: TRBJ2-2; D gene: TRBD2; V gene: TRBV30; CDR3 DNA: TGTGCCTGGAGTCCAACGGGGGGTGGTTATACCGGGGAGCTGTTTTTT; CDR3 protein: CAWSPTGGGYTGELFF
clone size: .; CDR3 length: 13; J gene: TRBJ2-7; D gene: .; V gene: TRBV5-5; CDR3 DNA: TGTGCCAGCACCCAGACAGCATCCTACGAGCAGTACTTC; CDR3 protein: CASTQTASYEQYF
clone size: .; CDR3 length: 14; J gene: TRBJ1-4; D gene: .; V gene: TRBV5-1; CDR3 DNA: TGCGCCAGCAGCTCCCGGGGAAGTAATGAAAAACTGTTTTTT; CDR3 protein: CASSSRGSNEKLFF
clone size: .; CDR3 length: 16; J gene: TRBJ2-4; D gene: .; V gene: TRBV11-3; CDR3 DNA: TGTGCCAGCAGCTCCCAGTCCAGGGGAGCCAAAAACATTCAGTACTTC; CDR3 protein: CASSSQSRGAKNIQYF
clone size: .; CDR3 length: 15; J gene: TRBJ2-7; D gene: .; V gene: TRBV7-2; CDR3 DNA: TGTGCCAGCAGCTTCCGATCCAGGGGAGGGTACGAGCAGTACTTC; CDR3 protein: CASSFRSRGGYEQYF
clone size: .; CDR3 length: 16; J gene: TRBJ2-7; D gene: TRBD2; V gene: TRBV6-1; CDR3 DNA: TGTGCCAGCAGTGAAGTTAGCGGGAGCCACTCCTACGAGCAGTACTTC; CDR3 protein: CASSEVSGSHSYEQYF
clone size: .; CDR3 length: 15; J gene: TRBJ1-5; D gene: .; V gene: TRBV19; CDR3 DNA: TGTGCCAGTAGTATAGGCAGGGGCCCCTATCAGCCCCAGCATTTT; CDR3 protein: CASSIGRGPYQPQHF
clone size: .; CDR3 length: 15; J gene: TRBJ2-1; D gene: .; V gene: TRBV9; CDR3 DNA: TGTGCCAGCAGCGGAGCCGACAACCCCATTAATGAGCAGTTCTTC; CDR3 protein: CASSGADNPINEQFF
clone size: .; CDR3 length: 15; J gene: TRBJ2-6; D gene: .; V gene: TRBV27; CDR3 DNA: TGTGCCAGCAGTTTACGAGTCTCTGGGGCCAACGTCCTGACTTTC; CDR3 protein: CASSLRVSGANVLTF
clone size: .; CDR3 length: 15; J gene: TRBJ2-7; D gene: .; V gene: TRBV19; CDR3 DNA: TGTGCCAGTAGTAACCCCGGACAGCTAACCTACGAGCAGTACTTC; CDR3 protein: CASSNPGQLTYEQYF
clone size: .; CDR3 length: 15; J gene: TRBJ1-1; D gene: .; V gene: TRBV7-8; CDR3 DNA: TGTGCCAGCAGCTTAGGGTCCACGGGGAACACTGAAGCTTTCTTT; CDR3 protein: CASSLGSTGNTEAFF
clone size: .; CDR3 length: 15; J gene: TRBJ2-7; D gene: .; V gene: TRBV5-6; CDR3 DNA: TGTGCCAGCAGCTTGGACAGGATTCCCTCCTACGAGCAGTACTTC; CDR3 protein: CASSLDRIPSYEQYF
clone size: .; CDR3 length: 12; J gene: TRBJ1-1; D gene: TRBD1; V gene: TRBV14; CDR3 DNA: TGTGCCAGCAGCATGACAGGGGCTGAAGCTTTCTTT; CDR3 protein: CASSMTGAEAFF
clone size: .; CDR3 length: 15; J gene: TRBJ2-7; D gene: .; V gene: TRBV28; CDR3 DNA: TGTGCCAGCAAGGGGTGGGGGGACAGTGCCTACGAGCAGTACTTC; CDR3 protein: CASKGWGDSAYEQYF
clone size: .; CDR3 length: 13; J gene: TRBJ2-5; D gene: .; V gene: TRBV29-1; CDR3 DNA: TGCAGCATTCTCACCCAGCGACGAGAGACCCAGTACTTC; CDR3 protein: CSILTQRRETQYF
clone size: .; CDR3 length: 12; J gene: TRBJ1-1; D gene: .; V gene: TRBV7-9; CDR3 DNA: TGTGCCAGCAGCCCACTGCCGGGGGAAGCTTTCTTT; CDR3 protein: CASSPLPGEAFF
clone size: once; CDR3 length: 18; J gene: TRBJ2-3; D gene: TRBD1; V gene: TRBV24-1; CDR3 DNA: TGTGCCACCAGTGACCCGGGACAGGGGGCGACGAACACAGATACGCAGTATTTT; CDR3 protein: CATSDPGQGATNTDTQYF
clone size: .; CDR3 length: 14; J gene: TRBJ2-7; D gene: .; V gene: TRBV5-4; CDR3 DNA: TGTGCCAGCAGCCTAATCCGGGACTCCGGGGAGCAGTACTTC; CDR3 protein: CASSLIRDSGEQYF
clone size: .; CDR3 length: 14; J gene: TRBJ2-7; D gene: .; V gene: TRBV11-3; CDR3 DNA: TGTGCCAGCAGCTTATCTCTAAGCTCCTACGAGCAGTACTTC; CDR3 protein: CASSLSLSSYEQYF
clone size: .; CDR3 length: 12; J gene: TRBJ1-5; D gene: .; V gene: TRBV29-1; CDR3 DNA: TGCAGCGTTTTGTCGGGGAATCAGCCCCAGCATTTT; CDR3 protein: CSVLSGNQPQHF
clone size: .; CDR3 length: 14; J gene: TRBJ1-5; D gene: TRBD1; V gene: TRBV5-1; CDR3 DNA: TGCGCCAGCAGCTCAGGACAGGTCAATCAGCCCCAGCATTTT; CDR3 protein: CASSSGQVNQPQHF
clone size: .; CDR3 length: 15; J gene: TRBJ2-7; D gene: TRBD1; V gene: TRBV27; CDR3 DNA: TGTGCCAGCAGTCCCCGGACAGGGGCGTCCTACGAGCAGTACTTC; CDR3 protein: CASSPRTGASYEQYF
clone size: .; CDR3 length: 17; J gene: TRBJ2-3; D gene: TRBD2; V gene: TRBV5-1; CDR3 DNA: TGCGCCAGCAGCTTCATTCTAGCGGGAGGCCGCGGAGATACGCAGTATTTT; CDR3 protein: CASSFILAGGRGDTQYF
clone size: .; CDR3 length: 13; J gene: TRBJ2-7; D gene: .; V gene: TRBV7-9; CDR3 DNA: TGTGCCAGCAGCTTAGATTGGGCAGTCGAGCAGTACTTC; CDR3 protein: CASSLDWAVEQYF
clone size: .; CDR3 length: 16; J gene: TRBJ2-3; D gene: TRBD1; V gene: TRBV4-1; CDR3 DNA: TGCGCCAGCAGCCAAGATAGGCAGGGGGGCACAGATACGCAGTATTTT; CDR3 protein: CASSQDRQGGTDTQYF
clone size: .; CDR3 length: 13; J gene: TRBJ1-4; D gene: .; V gene: TRBV6-5; CDR3 DNA: TGTGCCAGCAGTTACTCGATGGGCGAAAAACTGTTTTTT; CDR3 protein: CASSYSMGEKLFF
clone size: .; CDR3 length: 16; J gene: TRBJ1-4; D gene: TRBD1; V gene: TRBV28; CDR3 DNA: TGTGCCAGCAGCCCCCCTTGGGACAGGACTAATGAAAAACTGTTTTTT; CDR3 protein: CASSPPWDRTNEKLFF
clone size: .; CDR3 length: 19; J gene: TRBJ2-6; D gene: TRBD2; V gene: TRBV5-1; CDR3 DNA: TGCGCCAGCAGCATATTGACTAGCGGGGAGAGCTCTGGGGCCAACGTCCTGACTTTC; CDR3 protein: CASSILTSGESSGANVLTF
clone size: .; CDR3 length: 15; J gene: TRBJ1-1; D gene: TRBD1; V gene: TRBV10-3; CDR3 DNA: TGTGCCATCAAAGGGGACCAGGGGACAGGGTATGAAGCTTTCTTT; CDR3 protein: CAIKGDQGTGYEAFF
clone size: .; CDR3 length: 15; J gene: TRBJ2-7; D gene: TRBD1; V gene: TRBV5-8; CDR3 DNA: TGTGCCAGCAGCAACGGGGACAGGGCTTCCTACGAGCAGTACTTC; CDR3 protein: CASSNGDRASYEQYF
clone size: .; CDR3 length: 16; J gene: TRBJ2-1; D gene: TRBD2; V gene: TRBV11-3; CDR3 DNA: TGTGCCAGCAGCTCGGGACTAGCGGGAGGCGTGGCTGAGCAGTTCTTC; CDR3 protein: CASSSGLAGGVAEQFF
clone size: .; CDR3 length: 15; J gene: TRBJ1-3; D gene: .; V gene: TRBV19; CDR3 DNA: TGTGCCAGTAATCCAGGTTTCAAATCTGGAAACACCATATATTTT; CDR3 protein: CASNPGFKSGNTIYF
clone size: once; CDR3 length: 15; J gene: TRBJ1-2; D gene: TRBD1; V gene: TRBV27; CDR3 DNA: TGTGCCAGCAGTTTATTAGCCAGGGGGCAGGATGGCTACACCTTC; CDR3 protein: CASSLLARGQDGYTF
clone size: .; CDR3 length: 13; J gene: TRBJ1-1; D gene: .; V gene: TRBV6-4; CDR3 DNA: TGTGCCAGCTCCTCCTCGGGGAACACTGAAGCTTTCTTT; CDR3 protein: CASSSSGNTEAFF
clone size: .; CDR3 length: 14; J gene: TRBJ1-5; D gene: TRBD1; V gene: TRBV19; CDR3 DNA: TGTGCCAGTAGTATAGGGACAGGGAATCAGCCCCAGCATTTT; CDR3 protein: CASSIGTGNQPQHF